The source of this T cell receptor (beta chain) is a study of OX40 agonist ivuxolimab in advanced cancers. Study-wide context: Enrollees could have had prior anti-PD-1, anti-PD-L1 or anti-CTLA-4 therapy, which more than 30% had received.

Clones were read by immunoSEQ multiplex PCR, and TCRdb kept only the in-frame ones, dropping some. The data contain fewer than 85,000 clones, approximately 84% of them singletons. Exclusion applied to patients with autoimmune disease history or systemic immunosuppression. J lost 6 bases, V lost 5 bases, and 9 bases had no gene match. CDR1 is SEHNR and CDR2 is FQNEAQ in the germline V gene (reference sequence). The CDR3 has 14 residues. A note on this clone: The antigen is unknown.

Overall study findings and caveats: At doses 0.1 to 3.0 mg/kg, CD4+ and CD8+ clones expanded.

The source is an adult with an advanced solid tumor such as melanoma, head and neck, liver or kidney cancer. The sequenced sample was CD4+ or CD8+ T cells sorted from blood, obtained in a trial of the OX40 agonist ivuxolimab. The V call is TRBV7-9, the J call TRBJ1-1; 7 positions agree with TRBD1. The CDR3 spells CASSPGQLDPEAFF. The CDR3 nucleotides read TGTGCCAGCAGCCCGGGACAGTTAGACCCTGAAGCTTTCTTT.